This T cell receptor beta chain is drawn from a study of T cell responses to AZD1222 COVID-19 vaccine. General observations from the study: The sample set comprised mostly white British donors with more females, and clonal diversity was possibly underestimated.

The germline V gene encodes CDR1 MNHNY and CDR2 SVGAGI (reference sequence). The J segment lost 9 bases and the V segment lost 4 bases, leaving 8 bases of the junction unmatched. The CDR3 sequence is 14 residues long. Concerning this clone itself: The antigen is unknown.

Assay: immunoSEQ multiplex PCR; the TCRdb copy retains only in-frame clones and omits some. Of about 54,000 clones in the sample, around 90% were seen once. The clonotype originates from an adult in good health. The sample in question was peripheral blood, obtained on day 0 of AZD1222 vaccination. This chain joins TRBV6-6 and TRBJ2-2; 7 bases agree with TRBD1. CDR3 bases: TGTGCCAGCAGTTCCCGACAGGGAAAATGGGAGCTGTTTTTT. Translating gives CASSSRQGKWELFF.